Following are 28 T cell receptor beta chains from one sample sequenced in a study of blood T cell repertoires in COVID-19. Data came from immunoSEQ multiplex PCR; TCRdb stores just in-frame clones and leaves some out. The sample lists approximately 170,000 clones; around 82% were seen once. Material: PBMCs or T cells enriched from blood (not recorded which). These receptors were taken from a woman in her fifties or sixties in a cohort exposed to, infected with or recovered from COVID-19 (not recorded which).

The V and J genes are TRBV11-3 and TRBJ2-1; D not resolved. The CDR3 is 14 amino acids. Per the germline V gene, CDR1 is SGHNT and CDR2 is YENEEA. V dropped 6 bases and J dropped 3 bases, with 12 bases sitting between them. The chain's CDR3 is CASSLNGDYNEQFF. The CDR3 DNA reads TGTGCCAGCAGTCTCAACGGTGACTACAATGAGCAGTTCTTC.

This chain connects TRBV11-2 to TRBJ2-6, with D tentatively TRBD1 (5 bases). With 5 bases removed from V and 0 bases from J, the gap between germline ends came to 8 bases. Germline assignment: CDR1 SGHAT and CDR2 FQNNGV. This CDR3 is 15 amino acids long. CDR3 region: CASSPTDSGANVLTF. Written as DNA, the CDR3 is TGTGCCAGCAGCCCGACAGACTCTGGGGCCAACGTCCTGACTTTC.

The gene calls are TRBV28 and TRBJ1-2; D is perhaps TRBD1 (5 bases). CDR1 and CDR2 (germline): MDHEN, SYDVKM. The CDR3 has 14 amino acids. The V gene lost 6 bases and the J gene lost 8 bases, with 19 bases spanning the gap. This CDR3 is CASRPPGLSLGYTF. The CDR3 DNA reads as TGTGCCAGCAGGCCTCCGGGACTCAGTTTAGGCTACACCTTC.

The CDR3 sequence: CASSLVRGLHETQYF. CDR3 DNA: TGTGCCAGCAGCTTAGTTAGGGGTCTCCACGAGACCCAGTACTTC. This rearrangement joins TRBV7-9 to TRBJ2-5, with a weak D call TRBD1 (5 bases). This CDR3 spans 15 amino acids. Germline-derived CDR1 and CDR2 are SEHNR and FQNEAQ (reference sequence). The V and J ends lost 1 base and 5 bases respectively, with 14 bases between them.

This sequence joins TRBV24-1 and TRBJ2-1, with TRBD2 identical over 13 bases. Per germline, CDR1 KGHDR and CDR2 SFDVKD. V shed 4 bases and J 4 bases; nucleotides not matched to a gene: 6. The CDR3 spans 17 residues. CDR3 region: CATSDPGTSGVYNEQFF. CDR3 coding DNA: TGTGCCACCAGTGACCCCGGGACTAGCGGGGTTTACAATGAGCAGTTCTTC.

V is TRBV2 and J is TRBJ1-4; D may be TRBD1 (6 bases). Trimming removed 6 bases from V and 4 bases from J, with 15 bases in between. The CDR3 covers 15 residues. Germline assignment: CDR1 SNHLY and CDR2 FYNNEI. The CDR3 sequence: CASRSQTGLNEKLFF. The DNA of the CDR3 is TGTGCCAGCAGAAGCCAGACAGGCCTTAATGAAAAACTGTTTTTT.

The V and J genes are TRBV19 and TRBJ1-2; D may be TRBD1 (5 bases). Germline-derived CDR1 and CDR2 are LNHDA and SQIVND (reference sequence). The CDR3 extends over 13 amino acids. Trimming stripped 3 bases from V and 6 bases from J, with 11 bases between. In nucleotides, the CDR3 is TGTGCCAGTAGTATTGGCGAAGGGGATGGCTACACCTTC. Its translation is CASSIGEGDGYTF.

The rearrangement joins TRBV14 to TRBJ2-1, with 7 bases fitting TRBD2. CDR1 and CDR2 from the germline V gene are SGHDN and FVKESK. V lost 4 bases and J lost 9; bases outside the gene matches: 9. The CDR3 consists of 14 residues. This chain's CDR3 is CASSLTGGPPEQFF. In nucleotides, the CDR3 is TGTGCCAGCAGCCTGACGGGAGGCCCACCTGAGCAGTTCTTC.

This clone was seen a few times. This rearrangement joins TRBV6-5 to TRBJ1-4; 8 bases map to TRBD1. There are 14 residues in the CDR3. The junction had 7 bases not matched to a gene; V was cut back by 2 bases and J by 11 bases. Germline CDR1 MNHEY, CDR2 SVGAGI. For the CDR3, the DNA is TGTGCCAGCAGTTACGAAGGACAGGGAACGAAACTGTTTTTT. As protein: CASSYEGQGTKLFF.

This clone was detected only once. V gene TRBV27 combines with J gene TRBJ1-2; 8 bases agree with TRBD1. The V gene's germline CDR1 is MNHEY and CDR2 SMNVEV (reference sequence). There are 13 residues in the CDR3. Trimming cost V 4 bases and J 7 bases; bases outside gene matches: 5. CDR3 in DNA: TGTGCCAGCAGTTCAGGACAGGGCGGTGGCTACACCTTC. Translating gives CASSSGQGGGYTF.

V usage is TRBV7-9 and J usage is TRBJ1-1; D is uncertain. This CDR3 comprises 15 residues. The V end was cut by 2 bases, the J end by 1 base, with 11 bases between. Germline V CDR1 and CDR2: SEHNR, FQNEAQ (reference sequence). The CDR3 spells CASSLHGKPNTEAFF. In nucleotides, the CDR3 is TGTGCCAGCAGCTTACATGGCAAACCGAACACTGAAGCTTTCTTT.

This chain uses TRBV5-1 with TRBJ2-1; 12 bases are a match to TRBD1. The CDR3 length is 16 residues. Trimming took 4 bases from V and 9 from J; bases not matched to a gene: 11. CDR1 is SGHRS, CDR2 YFSETQ, per germline. CDR3 sequence: CASSPVGTGGWGEQFF. In DNA, the CDR3 is TGCGCCAGCAGCCCGGTCGGGACAGGGGGCTGGGGTGAGCAGTTCTTC. Full variable domain (remainder filled in from reference TRBV5-1 and TRBJ2-1): KAGVTQTPRYLIKTRGQQVTLSCSPISGHRSVSWYQQTPGQGLQFLFEYFSETQRNKGNFPGRFSGRQFSNSRSEMNVSTLELGDSALYLCASSPVGTGGWGEQFFGPGTRLTVL.

CDR3 loop: CASSKGRAGVLTF. As DNA, the CDR3 is TGTGCCAGCAGCAAAGGGAGGGCGGGCGTCCTGACTTTC. The rearrangement uses TRBV21-1 and TRBJ2-6; no check of the table's D call, TRBD2, against the DNA was made. TRBV21-1 corresponds to a pseudogene. The CDR3 covers 13 residues.

V is TRBV6-2 or TRBV6-3 and J is TRBJ1-5; perhaps TRBD1 as D (5 bases). V gave up 2 bases and J gave up 4 bases, with 9 bases separating them. The CDR3 totals 14 residues. The germline V gene encodes CDR1 MNHEY and CDR2 SVGEGT. CDR3 loop: CASSYVGGNQPQHF. CDR3 nucleotides: TGTGCCAGCAGTTACGTCGGGGGGAATCAGCCCCAGCATTTT.

The chain joins TRBV4-1 to TRBJ2-5, with TRBD1 matching over 10 bases. Germline V gene lookup returns CDR1 MGHRA and CDR2 YSYEKL. CDR3 length: 16 amino acids. The V gene end was trimmed by 2 bases and the J gene end by 5 bases; junction bases not matched to a gene: 8. As DNA, the CDR3 is TGCGCCAGCAGCCAAACCGGGACAGGGGTAGCTGAGACCCAGTACTTC. This encodes CASSQTGTGVAETQYF.

This clone was recorded a few times. This chain connects TRBV5-1 to TRBJ1-4, with 10 bases aligning to TRBD1. Germline CDR1 and CDR2: SGHRS and YFSETQ. The CDR3 is 14 amino acids. The trim removed 4 bases at V and 6 bases at J, leaving 3 bases unmatched. CDR3 in amino acids: CASSPGQGYEKLFF. The DNA for the CDR3 is TGCGCCAGCAGCCCGGGACAGGGGTATGAAAAACTGTTTTTT. Together with reference TRBV5-1 and TRBJ1-4, the CDR3 gives the full variable domain: KAGVTQTPRYLIKTRGQQVTLSCSPISGHRSVSWYQQTPGQGLQFLFEYFSETQRNKGNFPGRFSGRQFSNSRSEMNVSTLELGDSALYLCASSPGQGYEKLFFGSGTQLSVL.

The V gene is TRBV5-6, the J gene TRBJ1-6; 7 nucleotides line up with TRBD1. CDR1 is SGHDT and CDR2 is YYEEEE in the germline V gene. Trimming at V came to 3 bases and at J to 4 bases, leaving 7 bases not matched to a gene. The CDR3 covers 16 residues. This chain's CDR3 is CASSSEGAQYNSPLHF. CDR3 nucleotides: TGTGCCAGCAGCTCAGAGGGGGCTCAGTATAATTCACCCCTCCACTTT.

This CDR3 reads CASNRAPNEKLFF. CDR3 coding DNA: TGTGCCTCAAACAGGGCGCCTAATGAAAAACTGTTTTTT. The genes are TRBV6-5 and TRBJ1-4; TRBD1 might be the D (6 bases). Between the trimmed V and J ends, which lost 11 bases and 3 bases, there was a span of 13 bases. Germline CDR1 is MNHEY and CDR2 is SVGAGI. The CDR3 extends over 13 amino acids.

This chain links TRBV7-3 with TRBJ2-3, with TRBD1 matching 12 bases. The germline gives CDR1 SGHTA, CDR2 FQGTGA. CDR3 size: 15 residues. The V segment lost 4 bases and the J segment 4 bases; nucleotides outside the gene matches: 3. CDR3 coding DNA: TGTGCCAGCAGCTCCGGGACAGGGGGCGCAGATACGCAGTATTTT. Its translation is CASSSGTGGADTQYF.

V usage is TRBV28 and J usage is TRBJ2-7; possible D gene TRBD1, 5 bases. There are 15 residues in the CDR3. Trimming took 5 bases from V and 6 from J, leaving 20 bases between them. CDR1 MDHEN and CDR2 SYDVKM come from the germline V gene. CDR3 DNA: TGTGCCAGCAGTCAGGACAAGGGATTCACCCTCGAGCAGTACTTC. Translating gives CASSQDKGFTLEQYF.

The V call is TRBV18, the J call TRBJ2-1; D perhaps matches TRBD1 (5 bases). The V gene lost 2 bases and the J gene lost 3 bases, with 11 bases spanning the gap. Germline V lookup: CDR1 KGHSH, CDR2 LQKENI. CDR3 size: 15 residues. CDR3 loop: CASSPSEDNYNEQFF. Written as DNA, the CDR3 is TGTGCCAGCTCACCATCAGAGGACAACTACAATGAGCAGTTCTTC.

The chain links TRBV28 to TRBJ1-6; no reliable D call. The germline gives CDR1 MDHEN, CDR2 SYDVKM. Trimming shortened V by 4 bases and J by 7 bases, and 8 bases separated the two germline ends. The CDR3 runs to 13 residues. This CDR3 reads CASSSPLNSPLHF. The CDR3 nucleotides are TGTGCCAGCAGTTCCCCACTAAATTCACCCCTCCACTTT. The complete variable domain, with remaining parts taken from reference TRBV28 and TRBJ1-6, reads DVKVTQSSRYLVKRTGEKVFLECVQDMDHENMFWYRQDPGLGLRLIYFSYDVKMKEKGDIPEGYSVSREKKERFSLILESASTNQTSMYLCASSSPLNSPLHFGNGTRLTVT.

V usage is TRBV11-1 and J usage is TRBJ1-2; D remains ambiguous. This CDR3 region has 15 residues. Germline-derived CDR1 and CDR2 are SGHAT and FQDESV (reference sequence). The V gene lost 2 bases and the J gene lost 2 bases, with 12 bases spanning the gap. CDR3 coding DNA: TGTGCCAGCAGCTTATTAGGCGGTGCAAACTATGGCTACACCTTC. It codes for CASSLLGGANYGYTF.

In this sample, this clone turned up a few times. The chain has TRBV15 and TRBJ2-7; D possibly corresponds to TRBD2 (6 bases). This CDR3 comprises 14 residues. Trimming cost V 5 bases and J 1 base, with 12 bases left between them. Germline V gives CDR1 LNHNV, CDR2 YYDKDF (reference sequence). The CDR3 nucleotides are TGTGCCACCAGCCAGAGGGCGGGGTCCTACGAGCAGTACTTC. It translates to CATSQRAGSYEQYF.

This chain connects TRBV9 to TRBJ2-1; 10 bases map to TRBD2. Germline assignment: CDR1 SGDLS and CDR2 YYNGEE. The CDR3 contains 17 residues. J lost 6 bases, V lost 4 bases, and 13 bases had no gene match. The CDR3 DNA is TGTGCCAGCAGCACTCTCCCGGGACTAGCGCCCTCCAATGAGCAGTTCTTC. Amino acid sequence: CASSTLPGLAPSNEQFF.

This sequence joins TRBV5-1 and TRBJ2-7, with D possibly being TRBD1 (5 bases). The length of the CDR3 is 16 residues. Trimming pared 0 bases from V and 3 bases from J, leaving 16 bases between. The germline CDR1 and CDR2 sequences are SGHRS and YFSETQ. Here the CDR3 DNA reads TGCGCCAGCAGCTTGGCTGGGGCGGACCCGGACTACGAGCAGTACTTC. This translates into CASSLAGADPDYEQYF. Variable domain in full (rest from reference TRBV5-1 and TRBJ2-7): KAGVTQTPRYLIKTRGQQVTLSCSPISGHRSVSWYQQTPGQGLQFLFEYFSETQRNKGNFPGRFSGRQFSNSRSEMNVSTLELGDSALYLCASSLAGADPDYEQYFGPGTRLTVT.

The chain uses TRBV6-6 and TRBJ2-1; D is undetermined. Trimming shortened V by 2 bases and J by 0 bases, and 8 bases separated the two germline ends. CDR1 and CDR2 from the germline V gene are MNHNY and SVGAGI (reference sequence). The CDR3 totals 15 residues. The CDR3 reads CASSYSSRSYNEQFF. DNA of the CDR3: TGTGCCAGCAGTTACAGTAGTCGCTCCTACAATGAGCAGTTCTTC.

V is TRBV5-5 and J is TRBJ1-4; D not certain. V gave up 0 bases and J gave up 4 bases, with 7 bases separating them. The germline V gene encodes CDR1 SGHKS and CDR2 YYEKEE (reference sequence). This CDR3 has 14 amino acids. CDR3 region: CASSLASVNEKLFF. Written as DNA, the CDR3 is TGTGCCAGCAGCTTGGCCAGTGTTAATGAAAAACTGTTTTTT. Full variable domain (remainder filled in from reference TRBV5-5 and TRBJ1-4): DAGVTQSPTHLIKTRGQQVTLRCSPISGHKSVSWYQQVLGQGPQFIFQYYEKEERGRGNFPDRFSARQFPNYSSELNVNALLLGDSALYLCASSLASVNEKLFFGSGTQLSVL.